This T cell receptor (beta chain) derives from a study of cytomegalovirus exposure and HLA in healthy donors. Study-wide results and caveats: Among donors in an Asian-associated ancestry cluster, a later analysis reportedly found fewer N-insertions than the approximately 700-donor mean.

Though nominally healthy at sampling, donors likely had unrecorded immune exposures. Primers for the PCR totalled 60 Vbeta and 13 Jbeta. Data came from immunoSEQ multiplex PCR; TCRdb stores just in-frame clones and leaves some out. The data show roughly 230,000 clones, about nine tenths seen once. Concerning this clone: Its antigen remains unidentified.

Sequencing was performed on PBMCs. This TCR was sampled from a girl aged 2 to 10 in good health and CMV-seronegative.

The CDR3 loop reads CASSGTGTYSQNIQYF. The CDR3 DNA sequence: TGTGCCAGCAGCGGAACCGGGACATATAGCCAAAACATTCAGTACTTC. The chain employs TRBV5-6 and TRBJ2-4; tentative D call: TRBD1 (6 bases). CDR1 and CDR2 (germline): SGHDT, YYEEEE. This CDR3 region has 16 residues. V gave up 4 bases and J gave up 5 bases, with 19 bases separating them.